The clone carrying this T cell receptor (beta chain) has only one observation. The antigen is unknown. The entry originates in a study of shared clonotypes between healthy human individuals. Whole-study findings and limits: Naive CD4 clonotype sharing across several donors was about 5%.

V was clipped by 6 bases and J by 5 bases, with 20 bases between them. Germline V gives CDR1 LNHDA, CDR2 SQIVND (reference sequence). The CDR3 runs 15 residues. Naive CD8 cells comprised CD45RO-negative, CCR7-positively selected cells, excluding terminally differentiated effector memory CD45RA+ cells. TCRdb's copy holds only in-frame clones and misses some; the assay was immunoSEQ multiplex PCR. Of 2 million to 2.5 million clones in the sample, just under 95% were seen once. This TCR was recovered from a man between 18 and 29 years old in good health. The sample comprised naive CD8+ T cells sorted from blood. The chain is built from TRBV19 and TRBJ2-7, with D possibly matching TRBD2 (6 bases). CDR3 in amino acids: CASSVTGDTDNEQYF. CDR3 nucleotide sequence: TGTGCCAGTAGCGTTACGGGAGACACGGATAACGAGCAGTACTTC.